Reported below is one T cell receptor (beta chain). Its antigen is currently unknown. At one of its ends the junction is not consistent with the germline gene, which may arise from a read error. The entry originates in a study of T cell repertoires in cytomegalovirus infection. Overall study context: Indicated by public TCR beta signatures were CMV infection and matching HLA type.

Study-wide findings and caveats: The ex vivo response was dominated by HLA-C-restricted CMV-specific TCR beta clonotypes. CMV carriers having the relevant HLA were flagged by cumulative public TCR beta family frequency.

TCRdb re-derived calls from the reads in MiXCR, one entry per CDR3 protein. The top ten clones hold 7.5% to 9% of a sample with 630,000 or so distinct CDR3 sequences, about 24% of them seen once. Germline lookup yields CDR1 MNHNY and CDR2 SVGAGI (reference sequence). The CDR3 runs 16 residues. This chain connects TRBV6-6 to TRBJ2-1; 8 bases match TRBD2. Sequencing was carried out using CD8+ T cells from PBMCs. The sequence was obtained from a human donor in good health (CMV status not recorded). Some clones in this sample may be carry-over from other donors' samples. DNA of the CDR3: TGTGCCAACAGTTACGGAGGCGGGGGGAAGAACAATGAGCAGTTCTTC. Translation gives CANSYGGGGKNNEQFF.